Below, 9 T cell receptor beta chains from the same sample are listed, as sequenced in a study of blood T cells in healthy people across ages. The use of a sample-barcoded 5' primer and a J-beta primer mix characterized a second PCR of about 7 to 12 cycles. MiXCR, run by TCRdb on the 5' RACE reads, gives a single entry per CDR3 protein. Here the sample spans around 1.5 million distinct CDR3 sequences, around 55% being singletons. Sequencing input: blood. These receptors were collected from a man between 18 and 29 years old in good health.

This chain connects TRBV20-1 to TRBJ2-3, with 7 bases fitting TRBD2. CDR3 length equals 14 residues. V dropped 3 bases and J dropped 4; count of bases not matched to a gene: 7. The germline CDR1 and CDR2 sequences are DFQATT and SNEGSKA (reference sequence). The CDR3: CSAREAGLADTQYF. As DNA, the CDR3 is TGCAGTGCTAGGGAAGCGGGATTGGCAGATACGCAGTATTTT.

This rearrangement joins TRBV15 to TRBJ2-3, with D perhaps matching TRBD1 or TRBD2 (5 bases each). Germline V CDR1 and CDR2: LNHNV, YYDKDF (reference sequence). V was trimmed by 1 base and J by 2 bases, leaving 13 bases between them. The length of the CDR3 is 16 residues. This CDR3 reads CATSRGPRDLTDTQYF. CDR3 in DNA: TGTGCCACCAGCAGAGGCCCTCGGGACCTCACAGATACGCAGTATTTT.

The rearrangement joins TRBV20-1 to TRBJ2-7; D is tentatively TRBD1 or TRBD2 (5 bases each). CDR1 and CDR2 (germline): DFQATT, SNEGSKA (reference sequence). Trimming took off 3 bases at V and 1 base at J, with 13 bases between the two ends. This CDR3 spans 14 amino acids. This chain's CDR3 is CSARGPPTSYEQYF. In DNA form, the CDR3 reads TGCAGTGCTAGGGGACCGCCAACATCCTACGAGCAGTACTTC.

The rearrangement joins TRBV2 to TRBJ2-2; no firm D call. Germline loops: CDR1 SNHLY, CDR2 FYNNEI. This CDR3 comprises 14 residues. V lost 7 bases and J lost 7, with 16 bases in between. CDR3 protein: CASNLLGLGGELFF. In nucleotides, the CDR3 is TGTGCCAGCAACCTCCTAGGATTGGGCGGGGAGCTGTTTTTT.

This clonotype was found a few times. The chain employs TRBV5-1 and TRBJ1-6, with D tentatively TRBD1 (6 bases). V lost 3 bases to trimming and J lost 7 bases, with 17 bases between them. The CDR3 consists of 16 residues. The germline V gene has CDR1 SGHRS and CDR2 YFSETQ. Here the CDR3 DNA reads TGCGCCAGCAGCTCCGGTGGGCAGGGGATGAATTCACCCCTCCACTTT. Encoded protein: CASSSGGQGMNSPLHF.

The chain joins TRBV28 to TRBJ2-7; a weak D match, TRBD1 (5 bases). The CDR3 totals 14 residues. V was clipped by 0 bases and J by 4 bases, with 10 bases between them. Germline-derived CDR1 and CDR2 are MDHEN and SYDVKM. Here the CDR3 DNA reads TGTGCCAGCAGTTTATGGGAAGGGGTATACGAGCAGTACTTC. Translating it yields CASSLWEGVYEQYF.

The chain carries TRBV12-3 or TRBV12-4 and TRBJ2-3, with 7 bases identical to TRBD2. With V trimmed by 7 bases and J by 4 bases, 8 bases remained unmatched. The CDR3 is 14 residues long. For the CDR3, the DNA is TGTGCCAGCATAAAGCGGGGTGACGCAGATACGCAGTATTTT. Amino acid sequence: CASIKRGDADTQYF.

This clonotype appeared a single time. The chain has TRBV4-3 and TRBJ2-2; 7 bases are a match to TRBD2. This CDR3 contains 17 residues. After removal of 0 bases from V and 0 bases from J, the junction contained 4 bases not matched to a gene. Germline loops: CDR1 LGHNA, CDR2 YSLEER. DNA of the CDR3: TGCGCCAGCAGCCAAGAAATCGCGGGGGCGAACACCGGGGAGCTGTTTTTT. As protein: CASSQEIAGANTGELFF.

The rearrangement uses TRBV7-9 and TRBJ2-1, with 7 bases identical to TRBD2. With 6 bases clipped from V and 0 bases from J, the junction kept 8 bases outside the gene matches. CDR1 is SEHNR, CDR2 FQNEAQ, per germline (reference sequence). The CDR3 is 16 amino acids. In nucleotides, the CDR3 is TGTGCCAGCAGGTCTAGCGGCGGTAGCTCCTACAATGAGCAGTTCTTC. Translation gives CASRSSGGSSYNEQFF.